This T cell receptor beta chain is drawn from a study of a mutant IDH1 vaccine in newly diagnosed glioma. On the study more broadly: Once 4-6 weeks had passed after radiotherapy alone, vaccination started, or it started with temozolomide cycles.

Time point indicated: week 5, during vaccination. The investigators gave 300 ug of mutant IDH1 20-mer peptide in each vaccine dose, together with topical imiquimod. Libraries were prepared by immunoSEQ multiplex PCR; TCRdb keeps only in-frame clonotypes and omits some of them. This repertoire shows 30,000 to 35,000 clones, roughly 56% found once; its top ten account for 9.5% to 12%. CDR3 size: 17 residues. Germline lookup yields CDR1 MNHEY and CDR2 SMNVEV (reference sequence). Unmatched junction bases numbered 12, after V lost 4 bases and J lost 2 bases. This clone has just a few counts. Its antigen is still unknown.

This chain joins TRBV27 and TRBJ1-1; 8 bases line up with TRBD1. The TCR sequence derives from a woman under 30 with glioma. The specimen was PBMCs, collected from a glioma patient whose treatment included an IDH1 peptide vaccine. CDR3: CASSSHRQGLYNTEAFF. The CDR3 nucleotides are TGTGCCAGCAGTTCCCACAGACAGGGGCTTTACAACACTGAAGCTTTCTTT.